This T cell receptor (beta chain) was recovered during a study of T cell repertoires in cytomegalovirus infection. Whole-study context: Both CMV infection and a matching HLA type were indicated by public TCR beta signatures. Study-wide findings and caveats: HLA-C-restricted, CMV-specific TCR beta clonotypes were dominant ex vivo. Identification of carriers of CMV plus the relevant HLA was performed using cumulative public TCR beta family frequency.

The table lists this clonotype with a few counts. The antigen is undetermined. Trimming cost V 8 bases and J 0 bases, with 7 bases left between them. CDR3 length: 11 amino acids. Germline CDR1 SQVTM, CDR2 ANQGSEA. Using its own MiXCR run on the reads, TCRdb lists one record per CDR3 protein. Among fewer than 550,000 distinct CDR3 sequences, about 30% were seen once, and the ten largest hold over 10%. This clonotype originated in a human donor in good health (CMV status not recorded). Some clones in this sample may be carry-over from other donors' samples. The sequencing input was PBMCs. The chain joins TRBV29-1 to TRBJ1-1; D gene unclear. This CDR3 is CSSGMNTEAFF. The CDR3 bases are TGCAGCTCGGGGATGAACACTGAAGCTTTCTTT.